These 32 T cell receptor beta chains originate from one sample sequenced in a study of regulatory T cells in long-lasting Graves disease. Time point meaning: newly diagnosed GD, antithyroid drugs for less than 3 months. Scientists built the TCR library using RNA that was extracted from PBMCs. Arm-PCR of CDR3 regions with iRepertoire HTBI primers generated TCR beta libraries. TCRdb reprocessed the multiplex PCR reads with MiXCR, giving one entry per CDR3 protein. The table has some 600,000 distinct CDR3 sequences, about 15% seen once; the top ten hold 12%. These data were likewise used in another study, on T cells in Graves' hyperthyroidism and ophthalmopathy.

The sample in question was peripheral blood mononuclear cells (PBMCs), obtained at new diagnosis, from a patient treated with antithyroid drugs. All receptors derive from a young man with Graves disease.

This clonotype showed up many times. V gene TRBV28 combines with J gene TRBJ2-7; D not certain. The germline CDR1 and CDR2 sequences are MDHEN and SYDVKM. V lost 6 bases, J lost 0 bases, and 15 bases lay in between. CDR3 size: 15 residues. The CDR3 DNA reads TGTGCCAGCAGGCCGCTCAGGTACCTCTCCTACGAGCAGTACTTC. Its translation is CASRPLRYLSYEQYF.

This clonotype was seen ten or more times. The chain has TRBV20-1 and TRBJ2-1, with 12 bases aligning to TRBD2. J gave up 8 bases and V 0 bases, and 5 bases lay outside the gene matches. In germline, CDR1 is DFQATT, CDR2 SNEGSKA (reference sequence). The CDR3 is made up of 15 amino acids. CDR3 loop: CSARDLAGGPDEQFF. Written as DNA, the CDR3 is TGCAGTGCTAGAGATCTAGCGGGAGGGCCGGATGAGCAGTTCTTC.

This clonotype was counted a few times. The chain recombines TRBV3-1 with TRBJ2-3; 11 positions match TRBD2. From germline, CDR1 is LGHDT and CDR2 YNNKEL (reference sequence). The CDR3 is 17 amino acids. The V segment lost 6 bases and the J segment 0 bases; nucleotides outside the gene matches: 8. In nucleotides, the CDR3 is TGTGCCAGCAGTCCATTTAGCGGGAGGGAGAGCACAGATACGCAGTATTTT. This gives the protein CASSPFSGRESTDTQYF.

There are a few counts of this clonotype. The rearrangement uses TRBV20-1 and TRBJ1-5; D uncertain. Germline CDR1 reads DFQATT; CDR2 reads SNEGSKA (reference sequence). The CDR3 has 14 residues. The germline V and J ends were trimmed by 5 bases and 0 bases, with 11 bases remaining between them. CDR3 region: CSARPLNSNQPQHF. The CDR3 nucleotides are TGCAGTGCTCGTCCACTTAATAGCAATCAGCCCCAGCATTTT.

The CDR3 is CSARDIQGASEQFF. CDR3 coding DNA: TGCAGTGCTAGAGATATCCAGGGGGCTAGTGAGCAGTTCTTC. The rearrangement joins TRBV20-1 to TRBJ2-1, with 8 bases that match TRBD1. The CDR3 length is 14 residues. The V segment lost 0 bases and the J segment 9 bases; nucleotides outside the gene matches: 7. CDR1 and CDR2 from the germline V gene are DFQATT and SNEGSKA (reference sequence).

This clonotype appeared many times. The chain recombines TRBV7-8 with TRBJ2-3; D is undetermined. The CDR3 loop spans 13 amino acids. Looked up from germline, CDR1 is SGHVS and CDR2 is FQNEAQ. V lost 1 base, J lost 4 bases, and 6 bases lay in between. CDR3 in DNA: TGTGCCAGCAGCTTAGAAAGTCCAGATACGCAGTATTTT. The encoded protein is CASSLESPDTQYF. Looking up the rest from reference TRBV7-8 and TRBJ2-3 gives the full variable domain: GAGVSQSPRYKVAKRGQDVALRCDPISGHVSLFWYQQALGQGPEFLTYFQNEAQLDKSGLPSDRFFAERPEGSVSTLKIQRTQQEDSAVYLCASSLESPDTQYFGPGTRLTVL.

V gene TRBV20-1 combines with J gene TRBJ1-1; 8 bases line up with TRBD1. Unmatched junction bases numbered 9, after V lost 2 bases and J lost 1 base. The CDR3 contains 16 residues. Germline CDR1 DFQATT, CDR2 SNEGSKA (reference sequence). The CDR3 loop reads CSARTPTGAGNTEAFF. Here the CDR3 DNA reads TGCAGTGCTAGAACCCCGACAGGGGCCGGGAACACTGAAGCTTTCTTT.

The V call is TRBV6-2 or TRBV6-3, the J call TRBJ2-7; no clear D. Germline CDR1 and CDR2: MNHEY and SVGEGT. With 5 bases removed from V and 13 bases from J, the gap between germline ends came to 15 bases. The CDR3 spans 11 residues. The CDR3 protein is CASSVGRLGYF. CDR3 nucleotide sequence: TGTGCCAGCAGTGTCGGCAGGCTGGGTTACTTC.

J is TRBJ2-7 and V is TRBV27, with TRBD2 matching over 10 bases. Trimming removed 4 bases from V and 7 bases from J; junction bases left unmatched: 7. Germline V lookup: CDR1 MNHEY, CDR2 SMNVEV (reference sequence). The CDR3 loop spans 14 amino acids. The CDR3 DNA reads TGTGCCAGCAGTTCGGGACTAGCGTTCTTTGAGCAGTACTTC. Translation gives CASSSGLAFFEQYF.

This clonotype was seen repeatedly, ten times or more. The chain recombines TRBV6-2 or TRBV6-3 with TRBJ2-2, with a weak D call TRBD1 (6 bases). The V gene lost 5 bases and the J gene lost 7 bases, with 17 bases spanning the gap. There are 15 residues in the CDR3. CDR1 is MNHEY, CDR2 SVGEGT, per germline. The CDR3 bases are TGTGCCAGCAGTGAACTTAGTAGGGGGTTCGGGGAGCTGTTTTTT. It is translated as CASSELSRGFGELFF.

This clonotype was counted many times. J is TRBJ2-5 and V is TRBV12-3 or TRBV12-4; 7 bases match TRBD2. The CDR3 covers 15 residues. Trimming cost V 5 bases and J 5 bases; bases outside gene matches: 11. The DNA of the CDR3 is TGTGCCAGCAGTAGGGTCACGGGGGGAGGCGAGACCCAGTACTTC. Its translation is CASSRVTGGGETQYF.

The chain joins TRBV2 to TRBJ2-7; 10 nucleotides align to TRBD1. In germline, CDR1 is SNHLY, CDR2 FYNNEI. V lost 5 bases and J lost 2; bases outside the gene matches: 6. This CDR3 comprises 15 residues. The CDR3 DNA follows: TGTGCCAGCAGTAAAGGGACAGGGGCTACCTACGAGCAGTACTTC. This translates into CASSKGTGATYEQYF.

This clonotype appeared many times. The gene calls are TRBV7-9 and TRBJ2-5; D remains ambiguous. Trimming cost V 6 bases and J 5 bases, with 16 bases left between them. Looked up from germline, CDR1 is SEHNR and CDR2 is FQNEAQ (reference sequence). The CDR3 sequence is 14 residues long. The CDR3 spells CASSLTSDRETQYF. The CDR3 DNA reads as TGTGCCAGCAGTCTCACCTCAGACCGGGAGACCCAGTACTTC.

The chain combines TRBV20-1 with TRBJ2-5; D unresolved. CDR3 length equals 11 residues. V dropped 3 bases and J dropped 5 bases, with 7 bases sitting between them. CDR1 and CDR2 (germline): DFQATT, SNEGSKA (reference sequence). CDR3 sequence reads: CSASVKETQYF. CDR3 bases: TGCAGTGCTAGCGTGAAGGAGACCCAGTACTTC.

This sequence joins TRBV12-3 or TRBV12-4 and TRBJ2-7; TRBD1 might be the D (5 bases). CDR3 length: 14 amino acids. Deletions cut 5 bases from V and 0 bases from J, with 11 bases between. This CDR3 is CASSPRQHSYEQYF. CDR3 nucleotides: TGTGCCAGCAGTCCGCGACAGCACTCCTACGAGCAGTACTTC.

V gene TRBV27 combines with J gene TRBJ1-5, with no clear D. V was clipped by 0 bases and J by 3 bases, with 9 bases between them. Germline loops: CDR1 MNHEY, CDR2 SMNVEV (reference sequence). The CDR3 totals 15 residues. CDR3 nucleotide sequence: TGTGCCAGCAGTTTATCGGGTACGATCAATCAGCCCCAGCATTTT. Translation gives CASSLSGTINQPQHF.

This clonotype was counted between two and nine times. This chain joins TRBV30 and TRBJ1-2; D may be TRBD1 (6 bases). The V and J ends lost 1 base and 4 bases respectively, with 16 bases between them. From germline, CDR1 is GTSNPN and CDR2 SVGIG (reference sequence). CDR3 length equals 15 residues. CDR3 bases: TGTGCCTGGAGTGGCTGGGGGCAGAGCCGCTATGGCTACACCTTC. It specifies CAWSGWGQSRYGYTF.

This clonotype was counted between two and nine times. CDR3 sequence reads: CASSHPETSSRETQYF. As DNA, the CDR3 is TGTGCCAGCAGCCATCCCGAGACTAGTTCCCGGGAGACCCAGTACTTC. The chain is built from TRBV7-9 and TRBJ2-5; weak D call: TRBD2 (6 bases). The CDR3 consists of 16 residues. The V and J ends lost 5 bases and 5 bases respectively, with 21 bases between them. From germline, CDR1 is SEHNR and CDR2 FQNEAQ (reference sequence).

The chain links TRBV5-6 to TRBJ2-7; D perhaps matches TRBD1 (7 bases). CDR1 and CDR2 from the germline V gene are SGHDT and YYEEEE. The CDR3 has 16 amino acids. Trimming left V 4 bases short and J 2 bases short, with 19 bases between. The CDR3 here is CASSRGYEDRPYEQYF. CDR3 coding DNA: TGTGCCAGCAGCCGGGGGTACGAGGACAGGCCCTACGAGCAGTACTTC.

This clonotype was seen at least ten times. This chain links TRBV3-1 with TRBJ2-1; 7 bases are a match to TRBD2. This CDR3 is 15 amino acids long. Germline assignment: CDR1 LGHDT and CDR2 YNNKEL (reference sequence). With 5 bases clipped from V and 7 bases from J, the junction kept 11 bases outside the gene matches. The CDR3 sequence is CASSNGGLGSNEQFF. The CDR3 DNA is TGTGCCAGCAGCAACGGTGGACTAGGTTCAAATGAGCAGTTCTTC.

This clonotype has only a few counts. The V gene is TRBV10-3, the J gene TRBJ2-7; TRBD2 agrees at 7 bases. CDR1 and CDR2 (germline): ENHRY, SYGVKD. The CDR3 has 12 residues. The trim removed 10 bases at V and 6 bases at J, leaving 9 bases unmatched. The CDR3 spells CATTGGGGEQYF. CDR3 sequence (DNA): TGTGCCACGACTGGGGGGGGGGGCGAGCAGTACTTC.

The J gene is TRBJ1-1, the V gene TRBV6-2 or TRBV6-3; D might be TRBD1 (5 bases). Germline CDR1 and CDR2: MNHEY and SVGEGT. V was shortened by 2 bases and J by 7 bases, with 11 bases between the two germline ends. This CDR3 comprises 13 residues. The DNA for the CDR3 is TGTGCCAGCAGTTACGGGGGGTGGAGTGAAGCTTTCTTT. Amino acids: CASSYGGWSEAFF.

Ten or more counts support this clonotype. V is TRBV20-1 and J is TRBJ2-7; 7 bases agree with TRBD1. Trimming took 4 bases from V and 2 from J; bases not matched to a gene: 11. The CDR3 is 15 residues long. The germline V gene has CDR1 DFQATT and CDR2 SNEGSKA (reference sequence). CDR3 in amino acids: CSAISPGTETYEQYF. In nucleotides, the CDR3 is TGCAGTGCTATAAGTCCCGGGACAGAGACCTACGAGCAGTACTTC.

In regard to this clonotype: A much larger clone sits a single nucleotide away, making a read error possible. This chain links TRBV3-1 with TRBJ1-1; 7 bases agree with TRBD1. The germline CDR1 and CDR2 sequences are LGHDT and YNNKEL (reference sequence). The CDR3 has 16 amino acids. J was trimmed by 3 bases and V by 2 bases; bases with no gene match: 9. CDR3 protein: CASSQPESQGDTEAFF. CDR3 nucleotides: TGTGCCAGCAGCCAACCCGAGTCCCAGGGGGACACTGAAGCTTTCTTT.

Ten or more counts support this clonotype. CDR3 DNA: TGTGCCAGCAGCCCAACACAGAACACTGAAGCTTTCTTT. This gives the protein CASSPTQNTEAFF. V gene TRBV11-2 combines with J gene TRBJ1-1; the D is unclear. Germline V gene data show CDR1 as SGHAT and CDR2 as FQNNGV. CDR3 size: 13 residues. V was shortened by 5 bases and J by 1 base, with 8 bases between the two germline ends.

The V gene is TRBV4-1, the J gene TRBJ2-1; 8 bases map to TRBD2. This CDR3 spans 15 amino acids. Germline V gene lookup returns CDR1 MGHRA and CDR2 YSYEKL. The junction had 4 bases not matched to a gene; V was cut back by 0 bases and J by 6 bases. The CDR3 coding sequence is TGCGCCAGCAGCCAAGACGGGAGGGATGGCAATGAGCAGTTCTTC. Protein sequence: CASSQDGRDGNEQFF.

This clonotype was seen more than once but under ten times. The rearrangement joins TRBV6-2 or TRBV6-3 to TRBJ2-1; 10 nucleotides align to TRBD2. The V gene's germline CDR1 is MNHEY and CDR2 SVGEGT. Germline trimming cut 2 bases from V and 8 bases from J; bases unmatched to any gene: 9. The CDR3 has 16 residues. This CDR3 reads CASSYDPSGSFYEQFF. As DNA, the CDR3 is TGTGCCAGCAGTTACGACCCTAGCGGGAGTTTCTATGAGCAGTTCTTC.

The table lists this clonotype with many counts. The chain uses TRBV5-1 and TRBJ2-3, with 7 bases identical to TRBD2. Germline V gene data show CDR1 as SGHRS and CDR2 as YFSETQ. Trimming at V came to 4 bases and at J to 2 bases, leaving 7 bases not matched to a gene. This CDR3 region has 15 residues. CDR3 sequence: CASSATSVLTDTQYF. The CDR3 DNA reads TGCGCCAGCAGCGCAACTAGCGTCCTCACAGATACGCAGTATTTT.

The chain recombines TRBV19 with TRBJ1-2; no reliable D call. Trimming took 6 bases from V and 8 from J, leaving 19 bases between them. The CDR3 loop spans 14 amino acids. From germline, CDR1 is LNHDA and CDR2 SQIVND (reference sequence). CDR3 bases: TGTGCCAGTAGCCTTCCCGGTGGGTCTGAAGGCTACACCTTC. The encoded protein is CASSLPGGSEGYTF.

In its sample, this clonotype was seen once. The chain couples TRBV5-4 to TRBJ2-3, with D possibly being TRBD1 or TRBD2 (6 bases each). V lost 4 bases and J 5 bases, leaving 17 bases between the germline ends. Germline-derived CDR1 and CDR2 are SGHNT and YYREEE (reference sequence). The CDR3 contains 15 residues. CDR3 residues: CASSPLGGTQDTQYF. The CDR3 DNA reads as TGTGCCAGCAGCCCCCTAGGGGGGACCCAAGATACGCAGTATTTT.

In this sample, this clonotype turned up a few times. The chain employs TRBV30 and TRBJ2-6; no firm D call. This CDR3 has 14 amino acids. V shed 0 bases and J shed 4 bases, with 7 bases lying between them. Germline V CDR1 and CDR2: GTSNPN, SVGIG (reference sequence). CDR3 residues: CAWSVLSGANVLTF. In DNA form, the CDR3 reads TGTGCCTGGAGTGTCTTATCGGGGGCCAACGTCCTGACTTTC.

This clonotype was counted at least ten times. The V gene is TRBV28, the J gene TRBJ1-1; D not certain. In germline, CDR1 is MDHEN, CDR2 SYDVKM. CDR3 length: 13 amino acids. Trimming pared 7 bases from V and 1 base from J, leaving 10 bases between. In DNA form, the CDR3 reads TGTGCCAGCACCTTGGGGAGGAACACTGAAGCTTTCTTT. Encoded protein: CASTLGRNTEAFF.